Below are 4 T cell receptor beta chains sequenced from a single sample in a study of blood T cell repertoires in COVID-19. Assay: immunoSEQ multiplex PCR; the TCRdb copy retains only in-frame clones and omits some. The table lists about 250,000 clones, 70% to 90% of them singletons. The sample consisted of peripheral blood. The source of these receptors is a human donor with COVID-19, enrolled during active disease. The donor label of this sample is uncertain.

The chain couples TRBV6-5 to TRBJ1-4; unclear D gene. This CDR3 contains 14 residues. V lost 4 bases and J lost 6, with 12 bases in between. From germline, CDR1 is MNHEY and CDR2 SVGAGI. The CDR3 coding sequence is TGTGCCAGCAGTTCATCGGGGAGGTATGAAAAACTGTTTTTT. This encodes CASSSSGRYEKLFF.

The CDR3 DNA sequence: TGTGCCAGCAGCGTAGATCAGGGCCGGAACACTGAAGCTTTCTTT. Encoded protein: CASSVDQGRNTEAFF. The V gene is TRBV9, the J gene TRBJ1-1; possibly TRBD1 for D (5 bases). Germline CDR1 is SGDLS and CDR2 is YYNGEE. The CDR3 is 15 residues long. Trimming took off 0 bases at V and 1 base at J, with 10 bases between the two ends.

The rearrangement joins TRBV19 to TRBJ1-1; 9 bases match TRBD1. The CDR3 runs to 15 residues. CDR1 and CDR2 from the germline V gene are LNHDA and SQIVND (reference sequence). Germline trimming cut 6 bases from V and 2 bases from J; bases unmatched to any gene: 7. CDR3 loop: CASSGTGLPNTEAFF. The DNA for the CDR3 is TGTGCCAGTAGCGGGACAGGGCTCCCCAACACTGAAGCTTTCTTT.

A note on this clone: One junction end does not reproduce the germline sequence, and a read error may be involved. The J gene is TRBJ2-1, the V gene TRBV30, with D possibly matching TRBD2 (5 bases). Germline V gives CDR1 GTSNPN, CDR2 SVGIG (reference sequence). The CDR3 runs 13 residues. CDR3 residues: CARRPGGVNEQFF. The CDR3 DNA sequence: TGTGCCCGGAGGCCTGGCGGTGTAAATGAGCAGTTCTTC.